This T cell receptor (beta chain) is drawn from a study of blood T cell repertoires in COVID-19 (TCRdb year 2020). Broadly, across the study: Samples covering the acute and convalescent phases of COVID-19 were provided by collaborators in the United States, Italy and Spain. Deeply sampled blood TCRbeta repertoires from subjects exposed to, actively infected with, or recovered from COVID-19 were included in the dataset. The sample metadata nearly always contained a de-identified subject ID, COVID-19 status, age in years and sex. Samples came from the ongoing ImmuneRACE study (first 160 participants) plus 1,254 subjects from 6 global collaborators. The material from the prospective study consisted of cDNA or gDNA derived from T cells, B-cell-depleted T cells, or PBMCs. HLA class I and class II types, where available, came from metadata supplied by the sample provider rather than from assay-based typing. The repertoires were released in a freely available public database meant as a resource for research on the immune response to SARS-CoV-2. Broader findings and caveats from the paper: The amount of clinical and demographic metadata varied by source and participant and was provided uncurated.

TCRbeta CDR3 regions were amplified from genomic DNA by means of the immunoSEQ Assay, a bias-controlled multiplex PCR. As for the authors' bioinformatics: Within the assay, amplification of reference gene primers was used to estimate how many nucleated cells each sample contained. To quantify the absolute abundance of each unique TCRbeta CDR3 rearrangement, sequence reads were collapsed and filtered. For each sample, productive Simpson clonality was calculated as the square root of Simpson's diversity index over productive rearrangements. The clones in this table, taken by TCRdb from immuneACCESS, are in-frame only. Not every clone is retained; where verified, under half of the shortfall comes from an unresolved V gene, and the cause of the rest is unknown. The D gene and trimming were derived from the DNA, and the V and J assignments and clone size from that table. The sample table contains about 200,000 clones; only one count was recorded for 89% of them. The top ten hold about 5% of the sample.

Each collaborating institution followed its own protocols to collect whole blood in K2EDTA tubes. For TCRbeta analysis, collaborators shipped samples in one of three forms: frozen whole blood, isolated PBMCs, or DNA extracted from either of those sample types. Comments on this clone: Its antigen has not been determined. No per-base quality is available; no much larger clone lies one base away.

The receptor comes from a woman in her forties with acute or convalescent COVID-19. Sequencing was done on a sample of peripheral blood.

In nucleotides, the sequence is TGTGCCAGCAGCCCGTGGACTGTCCAACAGCCCCAGCATTTT. This sequence encodes CASSPWTVQQPQHF. The receptor chain draws on TRBV7-9 and TRBJ1-5; no D segment can be confidently identified. The germline V gene encodes CDR1 SEHNR and CDR2 FQNEAQ (reference sequence). The CDR3 runs 14 amino acids, cysteine and phenylalanine included. Of all the DNA, just the CDR3 is kept, 42 bases in frame from base 1. Cut back by 5 bases and 7 bases, the V and J ends lie 15 bases apart.